This TCR beta chain was profiled in a study of patients and donors after allogeneic stem cell transplantation. Looked up from germline, CDR1 is MGHRA and CDR2 is YSYEKL. The CDR3 is 13 amino acids. The V end lost 0 bases, the J end lost 5 bases, and 5 bases lay between the germline ends. This clonotype has just a few counts. TCRdb independently ran MiXCR on the RT-PCR reads; one entry per CDR3 protein. The profile shows about 960,000 distinct CDR3 sequences, more than 15% of them singletons. The rearrangement uses TRBV4-1 and TRBJ2-1; no definite D call. This receptor was taken from a human donor who was either an allogeneic HSCT recipient or a stem cell or donor lymphocyte infusion donor (not recorded which). It is not recorded whose cells these are; they may come from a transplant donor. Sequencing was performed on blood, either unsorted or a sorted T cell fraction (not recorded which). As DNA, the CDR3 is TGCGCCAGCAGCCAAGAAATCCACAATGAGCAGTTCTTC. Its translation is CASSQEIHNEQFF.